This T cell receptor (beta chain) was observed in a study of tumor-infiltrating lymphocytes in primary liver carcinoma. Study outcomes and limitations: The difference in top-250-clone fraction between tumors and blood was significant, favoring tumors (p = 0.039).

From germline, CDR1 is MNHNS and CDR2 SASEGT. There are 14 residues in the CDR3. Trimming took 2 bases from V and 6 from J, leaving 13 bases between them. This clonotype has just a few counts. Its target is unknown. cDNA specific to TCR beta was made from around 450 ng of total RNA, with a constant-region primer employed for priming. Each TCR beta library was derived from three nested multiplex PCR rounds that employed slightly modified ARM-PCR. For around 11 cycles apiece, the opening two PCR rounds ran with TRBV1-TRBV30 forward primers and a C-beta reverse primer. TCRdb reanalysed the multiplex PCR reads using MiXCR and keeps one entry per CDR3 protein. The sample has 180,000 or so distinct CDR3 sequences, around 60% seen once; the top ten hold around three quarters. In addition to blood RNA drawn from unsorted whole blood, germline DNA was extracted.

This clonotype originated in a man aged 35 to 55 with primary liver carcinoma and hepatitis B virus infection. The rearrangement uses TRBV6-1 and TRBJ1-2; tentative D call: TRBD1 (5 bases). The sequencing sample was made of peripheral blood. This CDR3 reads CASSERGLGDGYTF. Here the CDR3 DNA reads TGTGCCAGCAGTGAAAGAGGACTAGGGGATGGCTACACCTTC.